A selection of T cell receptor beta chains follows, all from one sample in a study of immune heterogeneity within non-small cell lung tumors. TCRdb re-called the multiplex PCR reads through MiXCR, storing one row per CDR3 protein. In the table there are 10,000 to 13,000 distinct CDR3 sequences, under 30% of which are singletons. The sample consisted of lung tumor tissue. The source of these receptors is a woman aged 60-75 years with non-small cell lung cancer. The CDR3 runs from the conserved cysteine through the conserved F or W. The D gene is left open where the match is weak. A clone size is listed for some rows: how often the clone was seen (once, few, many), or a class if it is expanded.

medium-sized	TRBV10-3	-	TRBJ1-5	TGTGCCATCAGTGAGGGGTATCAGCCCCAGCATTTT	CAISEGYQPQHF
few	TRBV29-1	-	TRBJ2-7	TGCAGCGTTGAAGAGGAGAGCTACGAGCAGTACTTC	CSVEEESYEQYF
few	TRBV29-1	-	TRBJ2-3	TGCAGCGTTGAATCCGGCACAGATACGCAGTATTTT	CSVESGTDTQYF
-	TRBV18	TRBD1	TRBJ1-2	TGTGCCAGCTCACCACCGACGGACAGGGGCTATGGCTACACCTTC	CASSPPTDRGYGYTF
many	TRBV9	TRBD1	TRBJ1-2	TGTGCCAGCAGCGCCGCCGGGACAGCCCTTTCGGGTGGCTACACCTTC	CASSAAGTALSGGYTF
many	TRBV5-1	TRBD1	TRBJ1-1	TGCGCCAGCAGCTTAGGGGGCGGGAACACTGAAGCTTTCTTT	CASSLGGGNTEAFF
many	TRBV19	-	TRBJ2-2	TGTGCCAGTAGTATGGGCTCGTCCGGGGAGCTGTTTTTT	CASSMGSSGELFF
medium-sized	TRBV12-3/TRBV12-4	-	TRBJ2-2	TGTGCCAGCAGTTTAACAGGTTCCACCGGGGAGCTGTTTTTT	CASSLTGSTGELFF
medium-sized	TRBV7-2	TRBD1	TRBJ2-7	TGTGCCAGCAGCTTAGGTTGGGACAGGGCAATCGCCCTGGGGGAGCAGTACTTC	CASSLGWDRAIALGEQYF
-	TRBV28	-	TRBJ1-5	TGTGCCAGCAGTCCGGACACCATTAGCAATCAGCCCCAGCATTTT	CASSPDTISNQPQHF
medium-sized	TRBV6-1	-	TRBJ2-5	TGTGCCAGCAGTTTTCTCGGGGAGACCCAGTACTTC	CASSFLGETQYF
medium-sized	TRBV28	TRBD1	TRBJ2-7	TGTGCCAGCAGTGTGACAGGGCGCGAGCAGTACTTC	CASSVTGREQYF
few	TRBV7-3	-	TRBJ2-7	TGTGCCAGCAGCTTACAGCCAAGGGACGAGCAGTACTTC	CASSLQPRDEQYF
many	TRBV24-1	TRBD1	TRBJ2-3	TGTGCCACCAGTGATCCTGACAGGGGGCGGCCAGATACGCAGTATTTT	CATSDPDRGRPDTQYF
many	TRBV6-1	-	TRBJ1-5	TGTGCCAGCAGAAAACAGGGTAGCCAGCCCCAGCATTTT	CASRKQGSQPQHF
few	TRBV5-6	TRBD1	TRBJ1-1	TGTGCCAGCAGCCCCTACGGACAGGGAATCACTGAAGCTTTCTTT	CASSPYGQGITEAFF
many	TRBV2	-	TRBJ1-6	TGTGCCAGCAGCCTAAGTGGGTCACCCCTCCACTTT	CASSLSGSPLHF
-	TRBV28	TRBD1	TRBJ2-2	TGTGCCAGCAGTCCCACAGGGGTCACCGGGGAGCTGTTTTTT	CASSPTGVTGELFF
-	TRBV6-2/TRBV6-3	TRBD2	TRBJ2-7	TGTGCCAGCAGGCCTACGACTAGCGGGTTTTCCTACGAGCAGTACTTC	CASRPTTSGFSYEQYF
-	TRBV12-5	-	TRBJ2-5	TGTGCTAGTGCCTTGGGGGCAGAGGCCCAGTACTTC	CASALGAEAQYF
-	TRBV2	-	TRBJ2-1	TGTGCCAGTACTAGGGGTCGTTACAATGAGCAGTTCTTC	CASTRGRYNEQFF
medium-sized	TRBV28	-	TRBJ2-7	TGTGCCAGCAACCTTTTGGACCCTCGACAGAGCTCCTACGAGCAGTACTTC	CASNLLDPRQSSYEQYF
-	TRBV19	TRBD2	TRBJ2-7	TGTGCCAGTACAGGACTAGCGGGAGTCGACGAGCAGTACTTC	CASTGLAGVDEQYF
-	TRBV20-1	-	TRBJ2-1	TGCAGTGCTAGAGATCTGTTAAGCGCGGGACTTAAATACAATGAGCAGTTCTTC	CSARDLLSAGLKYNEQFF
many	TRBV20-1	-	TRBJ2-6	TGCAGTGCCGCCTCTGGGGCCAACGTCCTGACTTTC	CSAASGANVLTF
medium-sized	TRBV12-5	-	TRBJ2-3	TGTGCTAGTGGTGCCCCCGGGCGGGACGGCACAGATACGCAGTATTTT	CASGAPGRDGTDTQYF
medium-sized	TRBV6-1	TRBD2	TRBJ2-1	TGTGCCAGCAGTGAACAGGCTAGCGGGAGGCCCTCCTACAATGAGCAGTTCTTC	CASSEQASGRPSYNEQFF
medium-sized	TRBV30	-	TRBJ2-7	TGTGCCTGGAGTTTAGGGAACGAGCAGTACTTC	CAWSLGNEQYF
medium-sized	TRBV12-3/TRBV12-4	TRBD2	TRBJ2-3	TGTGCCAGCAGTTACCCCGAGGTAGCGGGAGGCACAGATACGCAGTATTTT	CASSYPEVAGGTDTQYF
-	TRBV7-2	-	TRBJ2-1	TGTGCCAGCAGCTTAGCGGCCAGGGACAATGAGCAGTTCTTC	CASSLAARDNEQFF
many	TRBV2	-	TRBJ1-1	TGTGCCAGCAGTACGGACTATACGAACACTGAAGCTTTCTTT	CASSTDYTNTEAFF
many	TRBV7-9	TRBD1	TRBJ2-7	TGTGCCAGCAGCTGGACAGGGTACGAGCAGTACTTC	CASSWTGYEQYF
medium-sized	TRBV30	TRBD2	TRBJ2-7	TGTGCCTGGAGTGTCGTGGCGGGAGTTGAGGAGTACTTC	CAWSVVAGVEEYF
many	TRBV20-1	TRBD2	TRBJ2-1	TGCAGTGCCCGGACTAGCGGGAGTGAGGGATCCTACAATGAGCAGTTCTTC	CSARTSGSEGSYNEQFF
-	TRBV7-9	-	TRBJ2-2	TGTGCCAGCAGCCCCTGGACTCGCGGGGAGCTGTTTTTT	CASSPWTRGELFF
medium-sized	TRBV2	TRBD2	TRBJ2-7	TGTGCCAGCAGCGGTCGACTAGCGAACTCCTACGAGCAGTACTTC	CASSGRLANSYEQYF
many	TRBV3-1	-	TRBJ1-3	TGTGCCAGCAGCCAAGTTATCGGGGGCCCTCGCTCTGGAAACACCATATATTTT	CASSQVIGGPRSGNTIYF